This T cell receptor beta chain was observed in a study of T-cell memory formation after mild COVID-19. Overall study findings and caveats: A subset of responding clones appeared in pre-infection memory, suggesting cross-reactive memory joined. Later expanders leaned CD4+, whereas day 15 to 85 contracting clones were balanced CD4/CD8.

MiXCR, applied by TCRdb to the 5' RACE reads, yields one record per CDR3 protein. The sample records 190,000 or so distinct CDR3 sequences, about 10% being singletons. This clonotype turned up a few times. The antigen is undetermined. This CDR3 has 14 amino acids. CDR1 and CDR2 (germline): SGHTA, FQGNSA. V was pared by 10 bases and J by 3 bases, with 18 bases between. This rearrangement joins TRBV7-2 to TRBJ1-1; D gene unclear. The sequencing sample was made of PBMCs or a T cell subset sorted from them (not recorded which). The TCR comes from a man between 18 and 29 years old who had mild COVID-19 (a few samples of this study predate the infection). Cell type and time point are not known. The CDR3 loop is CATNRPGGYTEAFF. Here the CDR3 DNA reads TGTGCCACAAACCGACCGGGTGGGTACACTGAAGCTTTCTTT.